A single sample is the source of the 32 T cell receptor beta chains below, sequenced in a study of blood T cell repertoires in COVID-19. Here immunoSEQ multiplex PCR was the method, and the copy in TCRdb shows in-frame clones only, minus some. This table has around 400,000 clones, approximately 90% appearing once. The sequenced sample was PBMCs or T cells enriched from blood (not recorded which). The receptors stem from a woman aged 40 to 50 who had been exposed to COVID-19.

This chain uses TRBV6-5 with TRBJ1-5; D unclear. Germline lookup yields CDR1 MNHEY and CDR2 SVGAGI. This CDR3 has 12 amino acids. V was clipped by 7 bases and J by 3 bases, with 7 bases between them. The CDR3 bases are TGTGCCAGCATGTTCAACAATCAGCCCCAGCATTTT. It codes for CASMFNNQPQHF.

This chain links TRBV27 with TRBJ1-1, with 11 bases identical to TRBD1. CDR1 and CDR2 (germline): MNHEY, SMNVEV (reference sequence). This CDR3 region has 17 residues. V lost 6 bases and J lost 0; bases outside the gene matches: 9. The CDR3 sequence is CASRADRGHWMNTEAFF. CDR3 sequence (DNA): TGTGCCAGCAGGGCGGACAGGGGGCACTGGATGAACACTGAAGCTTTCTTT.

Only a few counts were recorded for this clone. The J gene is TRBJ2-6, the V gene TRBV2; TRBD2 agrees at 8 bases. CDR1 is SNHLY and CDR2 is FYNNEI in the germline V gene. The CDR3 extends over 14 amino acids. The V gene end was trimmed by 7 bases and the J gene end by 4 bases; junction bases not matched to a gene: 3. CDR3 sequence (DNA): TGTGCCAGCACAGCGGGAGAGGGGGCCAACGTCCTGACTTTC. Translating it yields CASTAGEGANVLTF.

The CDR3 spells CASSPGAAQPQHF. The CDR3 DNA sequence: TGTGCCAGCTCACCGGGGGCTGCTCAGCCCCAGCATTTT. The chain uses TRBV18 and TRBJ1-5, with TRBD1 as a possible D gene (6 bases). Germline CDR1 and CDR2: KGHSH and LQKENI. Trimming left V 3 bases short and J 6 bases short, with 9 bases between. The CDR3 runs 13 residues.

V and J are TRBV19 and TRBJ2-1, with TRBD2 matching 13 bases. The CDR3 runs to 15 residues. CDR1 is LNHDA, CDR2 SQIVND, per germline (reference sequence). V lost 1 base, J lost 9 bases, and 3 bases stayed unmatched. The CDR3 DNA reads as TGTGCCAGTAGTATAGGGACTAGCGGGAGAGGTGAGCAGTTCTTC. Encoded protein: CASSIGTSGRGEQFF.

This rearrangement joins TRBV6-5 to TRBJ1-2; no definite D call. Trimming pared 6 bases from V and 6 bases from J, leaving 17 bases between. Germline assignment: CDR1 MNHEY and CDR2 SVGAGI. The CDR3 totals 14 residues. In DNA, the CDR3 is TGTGCCAGCAGGCTACTGGCGGCCGGGGATGGCTACACCTTC. The encoded protein is CASRLLAAGDGYTF.

The genes are TRBV3-1 (or the pseudogene TRBV3-2) and TRBJ1-6; weak D call: TRBD1 (6 bases). V lost 4 bases, J lost 8 bases, and 12 bases lay in between. Germline assignment: CDR1 LGHDT and CDR2 YNNKEL (reference sequence). The CDR3 consists of 14 residues. The CDR3 nucleotides read TGTGCCAGCAGCCGGACAGTACCAGATTCACCCCTCCACTTT. It is translated as CASSRTVPDSPLHF.

The chain has TRBV3-1 (or the pseudogene TRBV3-2) and TRBJ2-2, with unresolved D. The length of the CDR3 is 16 residues. From germline, CDR1 is LGHDT and CDR2 YNNKEL (reference sequence). V was cut by 1 base and J by 0 bases, with 9 bases left in between. For the CDR3, the DNA is TGTGCCAGCAGCCAAGCTGCAGGTACGAACACCGGGGAGCTGTTTTTT. Its protein is CASSQAAGTNTGELFF.

The rearrangement joins TRBV10-2 to TRBJ1-1; no firm D call. The CDR3 is 15 residues long. Germline V gives CDR1 WSHSY, CDR2 SAAADI. V was cut by 3 bases and J by 4 bases, with 15 bases left in between. The CDR3 protein is CASSDRRRASTEAFF. CDR3 DNA sequence: TGCGCCAGCAGTGACAGGCGACGCGCCAGCACTGAAGCTTTCTTT.

The chain combines TRBV19 with TRBJ1-4, with TRBD1 matching 7 bases. After removal of 5 bases from V and 7 bases from J, the junction contained 4 bases not matched to a gene. The CDR3 totals 13 residues. Per germline, CDR1 LNHDA and CDR2 SQIVND (reference sequence). The CDR3 nucleotides are TGTGCCAGTAGTGCAGGGGGAGCTGAAAAACTGTTTTTT. Translation gives CASSAGGAEKLFF.

The chain employs TRBV27 and TRBJ1-5; a weak D match, TRBD1 (5 bases). From germline, CDR1 is MNHEY and CDR2 SMNVEV (reference sequence). This CDR3 spans 13 amino acids. V dropped 3 bases and J dropped 5 bases, with 8 bases sitting between them. CDR3 coding DNA: TGTGCCAGCAGTTTCGACAGATATCAGCCCCAGCATTTT. Amino acids: CASSFDRYQPQHF.

The rearrangement uses TRBV29-1 and TRBJ1-4, with 7 positions matching TRBD1. There are 15 residues in the CDR3. V lost 7 bases, J lost 2 bases, and 10 bases stayed unmatched. Looked up from germline, CDR1 is SQVTM and CDR2 is ANQGSEA. The CDR3 nucleotides are TGCAGCGGGAGACAGGGAGTAGCCACTAATGAAAAACTGTTTTTT. Its protein product is CSGRQGVATNEKLFF.

V usage is TRBV2 and J usage is TRBJ2-2, with 9 bases aligning to TRBD1. The CDR3 extends over 17 amino acids. The V and J ends lost 2 bases and 6 bases, in that order; junction bases with no gene match: 10. Looked up from germline, CDR1 is SNHLY and CDR2 is FYNNEI. The CDR3 here is CASSERKQGARAGELFF. CDR3 coding DNA: TGTGCCAGCAGTGAACGAAAACAGGGGGCGCGGGCCGGGGAGCTGTTTTTT.

The rearrangement uses TRBV15 and TRBJ2-1, with 11 bases matching TRBD1. The germline V gene encodes CDR1 LNHNV and CDR2 YYDKDF (reference sequence). The CDR3 runs 15 residues. Trimming removed 3 bases from V and 7 bases from J; junction bases left unmatched: 5. In nucleotides, the CDR3 is TGTGCCACCAGCAGTCGGACAGGGGGCAAGAATGAGCAGTTCTTC. Its translation: CATSSRTGGKNEQFF.

With regard to this clone: In the same sample, other DNA sequences code for this CDR3. The chain combines TRBV5-6 with TRBJ1-2, with TRBD1 as a possible D gene (5 bases). Trimming took off 0 bases at V and 6 bases at J, with 12 bases between the two ends. This CDR3 region has 14 residues. The germline gives CDR1 SGHDT, CDR2 YYEEEE. CDR3 in amino acids: CASSLVGREDGYTF. The CDR3 coding sequence is TGTGCCAGCAGCTTGGTTGGCAGGGAGGATGGCTACACCTTC.

The rearrangement joins TRBV7-9 to TRBJ1-6, with D tentatively TRBD1 (5 bases). V lost 1 base and J 7 bases, leaving 17 bases between the germline ends. The CDR3 consists of 17 residues. Germline CDR1 and CDR2: SEHNR and FQNEAQ (reference sequence). The CDR3 region has the DNA TGTGCCAGCAGCTTAGGTGGGGGGAAACGGGCGAATTCACCCCTCCACTTT. Translated: CASSLGGGKRANSPLHF.

This clone was seen a single time. V and J are TRBV3-1 (or the pseudogene TRBV3-2) and TRBJ1-2; possible D gene TRBD1, 6 bases. CDR1 is LGHDT, CDR2 YNNKEL, per germline (reference sequence). Deletions cut 0 bases from V and 2 bases from J, with 13 bases between. The CDR3 is 16 amino acids. CDR3 region: CASSQDLGGRNYGYTF. CDR3 nucleotide sequence: TGTGCCAGCAGCCAAGATCTCGGGGGGCGCAACTATGGCTACACCTTC.

The chain employs TRBV19 and TRBJ1-6; no firm D call. V lost 5 bases and J lost 7, with 12 bases in between. CDR1 LNHDA and CDR2 SQIVND come from the germline V gene (reference sequence). The CDR3 sequence is 14 residues long. This CDR3 is CASSRGSANSPLHF. The CDR3, as DNA: TGTGCCAGTAGTCGGGGTTCGGCAAATTCACCCCTCCACTTT.

V is TRBV2 and J is TRBJ1-2; the match to TRBD1 covers 11 bases. The CDR3 has 12 residues. Germline V gene data show CDR1 as SNHLY and CDR2 as FYNNEI. The V and J ends lost 6 bases and 7 bases, in that order; junction bases with no gene match: 1. The CDR3 protein is CASRGQGGGYTF. CDR3 nucleotides: TGTGCCAGCAGGGGACAGGGGGGTGGCTACACCTTC.

The chain combines TRBV6-5 with TRBJ2-1; maybe TRBD2 (5 bases). CDR1 is MNHEY, CDR2 SVGAGI, per germline. V was shortened by 11 bases and J by 5 bases, with 19 bases between the two germline ends. The length of the CDR3 is 14 residues. The CDR3 loop reads CAAAGRTGDNEQFF. The DNA for the CDR3 is TGTGCCGCAGCTGGGCGGACTGGCGACAATGAGCAGTTCTTC.

The chain combines TRBV5-4 with TRBJ2-1, with TRBD1 identical over 7 bases. J lost 3 bases, V lost 0 bases, and 12 bases had no gene match. CDR1 and CDR2 from the germline V gene are SGHNT and YYREEE (reference sequence). The CDR3 has 18 residues. Here the CDR3 DNA reads TGTGCCAGCAGCTTGGGGGGAGCCGGGACAGCGATCTACAATGAGCAGTTCTTC. Translating gives CASSLGGAGTAIYNEQFF.

The rearrangement uses TRBV6-4 and TRBJ1-2, with D possibly matching TRBD1 (6 bases). The CDR3 is 13 amino acids. The germline gives CDR1 MRHNA, CDR2 SNTAGT. V was trimmed by 11 bases and J by 1 base, leaving 14 bases between them. Here the CDR3 DNA reads TGTGCCCCAACCAACAGGGATAACTATGGCTACACCTTC. It encodes CAPTNRDNYGYTF.

The rearrangement links TRBV5-4 to TRBJ1-2; no clear D. Trimming took 4 bases from V and 5 from J, leaving 18 bases between them. The CDR3 totals 15 residues. Germline V gene lookup returns CDR1 SGHNT and CDR2 YYREEE (reference sequence). CDR3 in amino acids: CASSRPAGLGYGYTF. The CDR3 bases are TGTGCCAGCAGCCGCCCCGCGGGGTTAGGTTATGGCTACACCTTC.

V usage is TRBV5-1 and J usage is TRBJ2-3, with TRBD2 matching 12 bases. CDR3 length: 16 amino acids. In germline, CDR1 is SGHRS, CDR2 YFSETQ. V lost 4 bases to trimming and J lost 2 bases; unmatched junction nucleotides: 5. CDR3 sequence (DNA): TGCGCCAGCAGCCGAGGGACTAGCGGGCTCACAGATACGCAGTATTTT. It translates to CASSRGTSGLTDTQYF.

V and J are TRBV10-3 and TRBJ2-5, with D perhaps TRBD1 (6 bases). There are 12 residues in the CDR3. Trimming pared 9 bases from V and 1 base from J, leaving 9 bases between. CDR1 ENHRY and CDR2 SYGVKD come from the germline V gene. The CDR3 DNA reads TGTGCCATAGCGGACAGCCAAGAGACCCAGTACTTC. Its translation: CAIADSQETQYF.

The chain uses TRBV7-3 and TRBJ2-5; the match to TRBD1 covers 7 bases. CDR3 length equals 13 residues. Per germline, CDR1 SGHTA and CDR2 FQGTGA. V lost 5 bases and J lost 8; bases outside the gene matches: 8. As DNA, the CDR3 is TGTGCCAGCAGCCTCGGGACAGCGGAAACCCAGTACTTC. Translated: CASSLGTAETQYF.

The chain's CDR3 is CASSGGGQGREEQYF. CDR3 nucleotides: TGTGCCAGCAGCGGGGGGGGACAGGGGCGCGAGGAGCAGTACTTC. The chain is built from TRBV28 and TRBJ2-7, with TRBD1 matching 10 bases. The ends lost 6 bases at V and 7 bases at J; junction bases unmatched: 12. The CDR3 contains 15 residues. Germline V CDR1 and CDR2: MDHEN, SYDVKM.

The chain joins TRBV2 to TRBJ1-1; D is unresolved. The germline gives CDR1 SNHLY, CDR2 FYNNEI. The CDR3 is made up of 13 amino acids. V shed 2 bases and J shed 8 bases, with 12 bases lying between them. CDR3 protein: CASSEFESPEAFF. The CDR3 bases are TGTGCCAGCAGTGAATTTGAGAGCCCCGAAGCTTTCTTT.

The chain carries TRBV10-2 and TRBJ1-3; 7 bases fit TRBD1. The CDR3 runs to 15 residues. Germline CDR1 is WSHSY and CDR2 is SAAADI. Trimming at V came to 3 bases and at J to 0 bases, leaving 2 bases not matched to a gene. The CDR3, as DNA: TGCGCCAGCAGTGACAGGGGGGTCTCTGGAAACACCATATATTTT. Translated, it gives CASSDRGVSGNTIYF.

V usage is TRBV27 and J usage is TRBJ2-7; D perhaps matches TRBD2 (5 bases). Germline V gene sequence: CDR1 MNHEY, CDR2 SMNVEV (reference sequence). Trimming took off 6 bases at V and 5 bases at J, with 23 bases between the two ends. The CDR3 totals 16 residues. Here the CDR3 DNA reads TGTGCCAGCAGCCCCTTATGGAGAGGGATCGTCCACGAGCAGTACTTC. This encodes CASSPLWRGIVHEQYF.

The gene calls are TRBV11-3 and TRBJ1-5, with 7 bases identical to TRBD1. The germline V gene encodes CDR1 SGHNT and CDR2 YENEEA. The CDR3 is made up of 17 amino acids. V lost 2 bases and J lost 0; bases outside the gene matches: 7. The CDR3 loop reads CASSLTGVGNSNQPQHF. The CDR3 DNA reads TGTGCCAGCAGCTTAACAGGGGTCGGGAATAGCAATCAGCCCCAGCATTTT.

In the case of this clone: One end of the junction does not line up with germline, which may come from a read error. The CDR3 loop reads CASSLDLLRPYF. The CDR3 region has the DNA TGTGCCAGCAGCTTAGACTTACTCCGTCCGTACTTT. The rearrangement uses TRBV7-9 and TRBJ1-1; no firm D call. The germline V gene encodes CDR1 SEHNR and CDR2 FQNEAQ (reference sequence). The CDR3 loop spans 12 amino acids.